This T cell receptor beta chain stems from a study of molecular identifiers for immune sequencing clone quantification. Whole-study results and caveats: It was shown that clones above 20 RNA copies held over 97% of effector molecules, but under 1% in naive cells. Same-barcode identical TCR molecules could make highly expanded clones look smaller than they are.

The V segment lost 3 bases and the J segment 7 bases; nucleotides outside the gene matches: 7. The CDR3 extends over 14 amino acids. Germline V gene sequence: CDR1 SGDLS, CDR2 YYNGEE. As CD8+CD4-CCR7+CD45RA+ cells, naive CD8 T cells were sorted. Bulk libraries came from a prior protocol with listed TCR primers. One entry per CDR3 protein results from TCRdb running MiXCR on the PCR reads. The sample yields hundreds of thousands of distinct CDR3 sequences, less than 30% seen once. This clonotype was counted ten times or more. Its antigen is unidentified. Sequencing was performed on naive CD8+ T cells from blood, with Jurkat cell RNA spiked in. Documented subset: FACS-sorted CD8+CD4-CCR7+CD45RA+ naive T cells. The rearrangement links TRBV9 to TRBJ1-5; 7 positions match TRBD1. The receptor's source is a human donor in good health. Some libraries in this study had Jurkat cell RNA spiked in. The DNA of the CDR3 is TGTGCCAGCAGCGCCTACGACAGGGCCCAGCCCCAGCATTTT. Encoded protein: CASSAYDRAQPQHF.